The clone carrying this T cell receptor (beta chain) was observed a handful of times. Its specificity is unknown. This sample was included in a study of T-cell memory formation after mild COVID-19. Study-wide context: Across donors, TCR clusters were largely donor specific. Findings of the study overall: Researchers report contracting CD4+ clones mostly in CM and EM, with CD8+ clones in EMRA. Memory sampled before infection contained some responding clones, suggesting cross-reactive memory joined.

Each CDR3 protein is one row after TCRdb ran MiXCR on the 5' RACE reads. Counted here are around 500,000 distinct CDR3 sequences, 15% to 20% occurring once; the ten biggest clones make up roughly an eighth. The CDR3 totals 16 residues. V was trimmed by 4 bases and J by 2 bases, leaving 17 bases between them. Germline CDR1 reads SGHDT; CDR2 reads YYEEEE. V usage is TRBV5-6 and J usage is TRBJ2-3; D may be TRBD2 (6 bases). The clonotype originates from an adult woman who had mild COVID-19 (a few samples of this study predate the infection). Cell type and time point are not known. Source material: PBMCs or a T cell subset sorted from them (not recorded which). CDR3 sequence: CASSRQVGGYTDTQYF. The CDR3 DNA is TGTGCCAGCAGCCGGCAGGTCGGGGGTTACACAGATACGCAGTATTTT.